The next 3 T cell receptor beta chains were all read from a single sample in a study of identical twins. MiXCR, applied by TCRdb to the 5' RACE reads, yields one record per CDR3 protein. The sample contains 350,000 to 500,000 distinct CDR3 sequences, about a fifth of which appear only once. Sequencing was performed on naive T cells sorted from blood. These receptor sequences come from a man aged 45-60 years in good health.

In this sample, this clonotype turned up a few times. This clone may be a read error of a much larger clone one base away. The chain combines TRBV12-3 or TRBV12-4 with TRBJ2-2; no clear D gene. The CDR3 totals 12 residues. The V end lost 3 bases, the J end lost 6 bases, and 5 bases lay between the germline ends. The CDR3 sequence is CASSFWAGELFF. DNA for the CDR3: TGTGCCAGCAGTTTTTGGGCCGGGGAGCTGTTTTTT.

The CDR3 nucleotides are TGCAGTGCTAGAACAGTGCTGAGGGGCGAGCAGTACTTC. It is translated as CSARTVLRGEQYF. V is TRBV20-1 and J is TRBJ2-7; D possibly uses TRBD1 or TRBD2 (5 bases each). V dropped 2 bases and J dropped 6 bases, with 14 bases sitting between them. This CDR3 has 13 residues. Germline V gives CDR1 DFQATT, CDR2 SNEGSKA (reference sequence).

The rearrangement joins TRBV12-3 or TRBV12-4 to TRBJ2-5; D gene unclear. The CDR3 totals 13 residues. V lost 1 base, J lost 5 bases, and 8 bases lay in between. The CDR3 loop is CASSLVDLETQYF. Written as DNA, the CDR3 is TGTGCCAGCAGTTTAGTTGACTTGGAGACCCAGTACTTC.